Many counts were recorded for the clone carrying this TCR beta chain. Its antigen is not identified. Time point defined: newly diagnosed GD, antithyroid drugs for less than 3 months. Isolated PBMC RNA provided the starting material for the TCR library. As collected, the peripheral blood samples measured 7 to 9.5 milliliters each and went into EDTA tubes. The data were taken from a study of regulatory T cells in long-lasting Graves disease. CDR3 regions were amplified by Arm-PCR using iRepertoire HTBI primers to build TCR beta libraries. TCRdb re-called the multiplex PCR reads through MiXCR, storing one row per CDR3 protein. The sample has more than 350,000 distinct CDR3 sequences, about 15% seen once. Whole-study results and caveats: Persistent disease preferred TRBV28, TRBJ1-2 and TRBJ2-5.

This CDR3 is 13 amino acids long. V was pared by 2 bases and J by 7 bases, with 6 bases between. Germline assignment: CDR1 MNHEY and CDR2 SMNVEV (reference sequence). In addition, the sample was reused for a study of T cells in Graves' hyperthyroidism and ophthalmopathy. From that report: The TCR CDR3 first-round RT-PCR relied on the HTBI primer set. Clonotypes that were expanded in thyroid above 0.001 mostly appeared in blood too.

V is TRBV27 and J is TRBJ1-6, with D unclear. The sequencing used peripheral blood mononuclear cells (PBMCs), collected at new diagnosis, from a patient treated with antithyroid drugs. The sequence was collected from a woman younger than 45 with Graves disease. As DNA, the CDR3 is TGTGCCAGCAGTTTAAGTCACAATTCACCCCTCCACTTT. This gives the protein CASSLSHNSPLHF.